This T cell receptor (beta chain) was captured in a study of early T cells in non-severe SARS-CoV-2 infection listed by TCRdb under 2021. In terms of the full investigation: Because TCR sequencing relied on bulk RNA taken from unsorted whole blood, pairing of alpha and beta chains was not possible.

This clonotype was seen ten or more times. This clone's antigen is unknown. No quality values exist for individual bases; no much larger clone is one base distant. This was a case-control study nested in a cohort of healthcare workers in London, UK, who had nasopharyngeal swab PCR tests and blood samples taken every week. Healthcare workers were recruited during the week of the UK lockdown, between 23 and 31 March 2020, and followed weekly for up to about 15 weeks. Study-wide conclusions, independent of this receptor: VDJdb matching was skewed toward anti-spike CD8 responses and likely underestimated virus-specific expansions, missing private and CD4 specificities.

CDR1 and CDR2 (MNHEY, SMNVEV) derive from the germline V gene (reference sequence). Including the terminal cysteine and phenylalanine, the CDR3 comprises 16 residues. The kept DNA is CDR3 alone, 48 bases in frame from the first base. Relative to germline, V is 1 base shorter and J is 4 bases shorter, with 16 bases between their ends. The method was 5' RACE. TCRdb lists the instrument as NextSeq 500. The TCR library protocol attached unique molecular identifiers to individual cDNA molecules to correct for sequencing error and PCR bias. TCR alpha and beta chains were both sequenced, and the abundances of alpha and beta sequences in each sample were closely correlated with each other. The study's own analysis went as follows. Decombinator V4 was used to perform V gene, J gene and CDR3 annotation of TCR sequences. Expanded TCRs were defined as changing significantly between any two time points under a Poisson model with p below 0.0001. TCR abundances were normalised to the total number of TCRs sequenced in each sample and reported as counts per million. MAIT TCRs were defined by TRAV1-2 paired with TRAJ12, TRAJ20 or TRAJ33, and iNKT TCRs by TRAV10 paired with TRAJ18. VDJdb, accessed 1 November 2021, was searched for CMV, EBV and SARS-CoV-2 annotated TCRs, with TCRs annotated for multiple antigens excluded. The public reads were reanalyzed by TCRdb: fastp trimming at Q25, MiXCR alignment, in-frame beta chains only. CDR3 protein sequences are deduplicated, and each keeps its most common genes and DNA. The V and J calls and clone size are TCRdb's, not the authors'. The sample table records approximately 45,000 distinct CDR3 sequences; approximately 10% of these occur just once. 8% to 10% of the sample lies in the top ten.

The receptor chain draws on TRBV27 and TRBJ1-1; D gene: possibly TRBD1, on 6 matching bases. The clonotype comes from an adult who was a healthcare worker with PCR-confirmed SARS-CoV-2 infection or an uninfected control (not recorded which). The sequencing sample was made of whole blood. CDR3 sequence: CASSLFRGLVSTEAFF. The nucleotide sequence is TGTGCCAGCAGTTTATTCAGGGGCCTCGTAAGCACTGAAGCTTTCTTT.